Below, 24 T cell receptor beta chains from the same sample are listed, as sequenced in a study of blood T cell repertoires in COVID-19. Using immunoSEQ multiplex PCR, the repertoire was profiled, and TCRdb retains in-frame clones only, with some absent. The sample carries about 190,000 clones, about four fifths recorded once. The specimen was peripheral blood. The receptors derive from a man aged 55-75 years with acute or convalescent COVID-19.

CDR3 loop: CASSNTGQETQYF. CDR3 DNA: TGTGCCAGCTCAAACACAGGACAAGAGACCCAGTACTTC. The genes are TRBV18 and TRBJ2-5; perhaps TRBD1 as D (5 bases). V was clipped by 5 bases and J by 2 bases, with 9 bases between them. Germline loops: CDR1 KGHSH, CDR2 LQKENI. The CDR3 has 13 amino acids.

Concerning this clone itself: One end of the junction varies from germline; a read error may be responsible. The chain has TRBV19 and TRBJ2-1; D might be TRBD2 (5 bases). This CDR3 region has 16 residues. Germline values: CDR1 LNHDA, CDR2 SQIVND (reference sequence). Here the CDR3 reads CASSIDRGSLRAAGVF. DNA for the CDR3: TGTGCCAGTAGTATAGATCGAGGGTCTCTCCGGGCCGCTGGGGTCTTC.

The chain has TRBV13 and TRBJ1-1; D not resolved. V was pared by 5 bases and J by 0 bases, with 7 bases between. Germline CDR1 and CDR2: PRHDT and FYEKMQ (reference sequence). This CDR3 spans 13 amino acids. CDR3 in amino acids: CASSTTLNTEAFF. DNA for the CDR3: TGTGCCAGCAGCACTACATTGAACACTGAAGCTTTCTTT. The variable domain in full, with the rest retrieved from reference TRBV13 and TRBJ1-1, is AAGVIQSPRHLIKEKRETATLKCYPIPRHDTVYWYQQGPGQDPQFLISFYEKMQSDKGSIPDRFSAQQFSDYHSELNMSSLELGDSALYFCASSTTLNTEAFFGQGTRLTVV.

This rearrangement joins TRBV18 to TRBJ1-1; D ambiguous. Germline V gene lookup returns CDR1 KGHSH and CDR2 LQKENI. V lost 2 bases and J 1 base, leaving 5 bases between the germline ends. This CDR3 is built from 13 residues. The CDR3 coding sequence is TGTGCCAGCTCACCAGGGCGGAACACTGAAGCTTTCTTT. Translation: CASSPGRNTEAFF.

This clone came up a few times. The rearrangement links TRBV7-3 to TRBJ2-5; D is possibly TRBD2 (5 bases). Germline V gene sequence: CDR1 SGHTA, CDR2 FQGTGA. V dropped 1 base and J dropped 0 bases, with 9 bases sitting between them. The CDR3 loop spans 15 amino acids. The CDR3 nucleotides read TGTGCCAGCAGCTTAAATCCGGGGTACCAAGAGACCCAGTACTTC. It codes for CASSLNPGYQETQYF. The full variable domain, rest sourced from reference TRBV7-3 and TRBJ2-5, is GAGVSQTPSNKVTEKGKYVELRCDPISGHTALYWYRQSLGQGPEFLIYFQGTGAADDSGLPNDRFFAVRPEGSVSTLKIQRTERGDSAVYLCASSLNPGYQETQYFGPGTRLLVL.

The CDR3 DNA follows: TGCGCCAGCAGACCGCTAGCGGGAGGGGGGACAGATACGCAGTATTTT. Translated: CASRPLAGGGTDTQYF. This chain uses TRBV5-1 with TRBJ2-3, with 12 nucleotides matching TRBD2. V was pared by 5 bases and J by 3 bases, with 7 bases of the junction left unmatched. Germline loops: CDR1 SGHRS, CDR2 YFSETQ. There are 16 residues in the CDR3.

This clone was counted at least ten times. The CDR3 sequence: CASSYSRGGSNQPQHF. DNA for the CDR3: TGTGCCAGCAGTTACTCTAGGGGGGGTAGCAATCAGCCCCAGCATTTT. The genes are TRBV6-6 and TRBJ1-5; D is perhaps TRBD1 (6 bases). Germline CDR1 reads MNHNY; CDR2 reads SVGAGI (reference sequence). V lost 0 bases, J lost 0 bases, and 9 bases lay in between. CDR3 length: 16 amino acids.

This clone was counted only a few times. This sequence joins TRBV7-2 and TRBJ2-7, with a weak D call TRBD2 (6 bases). The CDR3 extends over 15 amino acids. Germline CDR1 is SGHTA and CDR2 is FQGNSA. Trimming removed 1 base at V and 5 bases at J, with 15 bases between. The CDR3 DNA follows: TGTGCCAGCAGCTTAGGACCCGCGGGATTCAACGAGCAGTACTTC. Translation: CASSLGPAGFNEQYF.

J is TRBJ2-2 and V is TRBV6-5; the match to TRBD2 covers 12 bases. There are 15 residues in the CDR3. CDR1 and CDR2 (germline): MNHEY, SVGAGI. Trimming removed 8 bases from V and 6 bases from J; junction bases left unmatched: 7. The CDR3 spells CASYSGLAGSGELFF. CDR3 nucleotides: TGTGCCAGCTATTCGGGACTAGCGGGTTCCGGGGAGCTGTTTTTT.

This clone was observed a single time. The V and J genes are TRBV18 and TRBJ1-2, with unresolved D. V lost 2 bases, J lost 8 bases, and 9 bases lay in between. This CDR3 comprises 12 residues. CDR1 and CDR2 (germline): KGHSH, LQKENI. The CDR3: CASSPARRGYTF. CDR3 nucleotide sequence: TGTGCCAGCTCACCAGCTAGAAGAGGCTACACCTTC.

The chain uses TRBV7-2 and TRBJ2-7, with 8 positions matching TRBD2. This CDR3 contains 18 residues. Per the germline V gene, CDR1 is SGHTA and CDR2 is FQGNSA. V lost 1 base, J lost 4 bases, and 15 bases stayed unmatched. The CDR3 DNA is TGTGCCAGCAGCTTAGTGAGTTCGGTAGCGGGGACGATTTACGAGCAGTACTTC. Translating it yields CASSLVSSVAGTIYEQYF.

This chain connects TRBV27 to TRBJ2-1, with a weak D call TRBD1 (5 bases). CDR3 length: 14 residues. The germline gives CDR1 MNHEY, CDR2 SMNVEV (reference sequence). Trimming took 2 bases from V and 0 from J, leaving 5 bases between them. For the CDR3, the DNA is TGTGCCAGCAGTTTAACAGGCTCCTACAATGAGCAGTTCTTC. As protein: CASSLTGSYNEQFF.

This chain uses TRBV24-1 with TRBJ2-5; weak D call: TRBD2 (5 bases). Germline V gene lookup returns CDR1 KGHDR and CDR2 SFDVKD. Between the trimmed V and J ends, which lost 3 bases and 2 bases, there was a span of 12 bases. The CDR3 is 15 amino acids. The CDR3 loop reads CATSDSGIRQETQYF. As DNA, the CDR3 is TGTGCCACCAGTGATAGCGGAATACGTCAAGAGACCCAGTACTTC.

The CDR3 bases are TGTGCCAGCACCGCTAGTGGCACAGATACGCAGTATTTT. Translated, it gives CASTASGTDTQYF. The chain links TRBV12-3 or TRBV12-4 to TRBJ2-3; D is undetermined. The length of the CDR3 is 13 residues. V was cut by 7 bases and J by 1 base, with 9 bases left in between.

This rearrangement joins TRBV7-2 to TRBJ2-1; a weak D match, TRBD2 (6 bases). V shed 5 bases and J shed 10 bases, with 18 bases lying between them. Germline V gene lookup returns CDR1 SGHTA and CDR2 FQGNSA. CDR3 length equals 14 residues. DNA for the CDR3: TGTGCCAGCAGCGCAAATCGACTAGTGAAGGAGCAGTTCTTC. Amino acids: CASSANRLVKEQFF. Full variable domain (missing parts from reference TRBV7-2 and TRBJ2-1): GAGVSQSPSNKVTEKGKDVELRCDPISGHTALYWYRQSLGQGLEFLIYFQGNSAPDKSGLPSDRFSAERTGGSVSTLTIQRTQQEDSAVYLCASSANRLVKEQFFGPGTRLTVL.

V and J are TRBV14 and TRBJ2-1; D is uncertain. Germline CDR1 and CDR2: SGHDN and FVKESK. Trimming removed 1 base at V and 2 bases at J, with 6 bases between. The CDR3 sequence is 14 residues long. The CDR3 DNA reads TGTGCCAGCAGCCAAGCCCCCACCTACAATGAGCAGTTCTTC. Translation: CASSQAPTYNEQFF.

The chain recombines TRBV23-1 with TRBJ2-7; 7 bases fit TRBD2. TRBV23-1 is flagged as an ORF with uncertain function. This CDR3 has 14 amino acids. The V gene end was trimmed by 4 bases and the J gene end by 0 bases; junction bases not matched to a gene: 3. The CDR3 sequence: CASSPGGCSYEQYF. The CDR3 DNA sequence: TGCGCCAGCAGTCCCGGGGGGTGCTCCTACGAGCAGTACTTC.

The chain employs TRBV5-1 and TRBJ2-5; 12 nucleotides align to TRBD2. The CDR3 totals 16 residues. Looked up from germline, CDR1 is SGHRS and CDR2 is YFSETQ. V trimming: 4 bases; J trimming: 1 base; junction bases outside the gene matches: 5. The CDR3 loop is CASSLGLAGPQETQYF. The CDR3 DNA follows: TGCGCCAGCAGCCTTGGACTAGCGGGACCCCAAGAGACCCAGTACTTC.

The sample holds one count of this clone. The chain joins TRBV19 to TRBJ2-7; tentatively, D is TRBD1 (6 bases). Between the trimmed V and J ends, which lost 4 bases and 1 base, there was a span of 14 bases. The CDR3 is made up of 15 amino acids. Germline CDR1 is LNHDA and CDR2 is SQIVND (reference sequence). The CDR3 loop reads CASSTDHGQSYEQYF. DNA of the CDR3: TGTGCCAGTAGTACGGACCATGGACAGTCCTACGAGCAGTACTTC.

The rearrangement links TRBV19 to TRBJ1-2, with 7 bases fitting TRBD1. With 7 bases clipped from V and 5 bases from J, the junction kept 7 bases outside the gene matches. Per germline, CDR1 LNHDA and CDR2 SQIVND (reference sequence). The CDR3 loop spans 13 amino acids. The CDR3 coding sequence is TGTGCCAGTACCCCGGGACAGTCTTATGGCTACACCTTC. This codes for CASTPGQSYGYTF. The full variable domain, its missing parts supplied by reference TRBV19 and TRBJ1-2, is DGGITQSPKYLFRKEGQNVTLSCEQNLNHDAMYWYRQDPGQGLRLIYYSQIVNDFQKGDIAEGYSVSREKKESFPLTVTSAQKNPTAFYLCASTPGQSYGYTFGSGTRLTVV.

The V gene is TRBV29-1, the J gene TRBJ2-2; the match to TRBD1 covers 7 bases. CDR1 is SQVTM and CDR2 is ANQGSEA in the germline V gene. The ends lost 5 bases at V and 7 bases at J; junction bases unmatched: 7. The CDR3 extends over 13 amino acids. Here the CDR3 DNA reads TGCAGCGTTCTCCGACAGGGTCACGGGGAGCTGTTTTTT. It translates to CSVLRQGHGELFF.

V and J are TRBV5-1 and TRBJ1-2; tentatively, D is TRBD1 (5 bases). The germline V gene has CDR1 SGHRS and CDR2 YFSETQ. The CDR3 is made up of 15 amino acids. Trimming removed 0 bases at V and 0 bases at J, with 9 bases between. The CDR3 nucleotides are TGCGCCAGCAGCTTGGGGCAGGGTCCTAACTATGGCTACACCTTC. This encodes CASSLGQGPNYGYTF.

The chain links TRBV29-1 to TRBJ2-1, with TRBD2 matching over 8 bases. Germline trimming cut 3 bases from V and 7 bases from J; bases unmatched to any gene: 8. The germline V gene has CDR1 SQVTM and CDR2 ANQGSEA. The CDR3 has 14 amino acids. The CDR3 sequence is CSVDRGGQGNEQFF. The CDR3 nucleotides read TGCAGCGTTGACCGGGGGGGCCAGGGGAATGAGCAGTTCTTC.

J is TRBJ2-2 and V is TRBV19; 9 positions agree with TRBD1. The CDR3 extends over 17 amino acids. Germline V gives CDR1 LNHDA, CDR2 SQIVND (reference sequence). With 6 bases clipped from V and 3 bases from J, the junction kept 11 bases outside the gene matches. The CDR3 here is CASSLSGTGSYTGELFF. CDR3 nucleotide sequence: TGTGCCAGTAGCCTCTCGGGGACAGGGTCCTACACCGGGGAGCTGTTTTTT.